The source of this T cell receptor beta chain is a study of regulatory T cells in long-lasting Graves disease. A note on this clonotype: Its target is unknown.

Germline V gene sequence: CDR1 SGHTA, CDR2 FQGNSA. The CDR3 covers 15 residues. Trimming shortened V by 4 bases and J by 8 bases, and 18 bases separated the two germline ends. Construction of the TCR beta libraries employed iRepertoire HTBI primers in conjunction with Arm-PCR of CDR3 regions. MiXCR, run by TCRdb on the multiplex PCR reads, gives a single entry per CDR3 protein. The sample holds 550,000 to 600,000 distinct CDR3 sequences; roughly 16% are singletons and the top ten take approximately 12%. Described time point: newly diagnosed GD, antithyroid drugs for less than 3 months. TCR sequences were obtained from RNA taken from PBMCs. Study-level findings and limits: Those with persistent disease had in common more public clonotypes (more than 2,500) than new patients (roughly 930).

These data were also filed under a second study, of T cells in Graves' hyperthyroidism and ophthalmopathy. From that report: No progression to ophthalmopathy during 18 months of follow-up defined stable disease.

The receptor was derived from a man aged 18 to 30 with Graves disease. Sequenced here: peripheral blood mononuclear cells (PBMCs), sampled at new diagnosis, from a patient treated with antithyroid drugs. The chain employs TRBV7-2 and TRBJ2-1, with D maybe TRBD2 (5 bases). The CDR3 spells CASSSGIRAVHEQFF. DNA of the CDR3: TGTGCCAGCAGCTCCGGGATCAGAGCGGTCCATGAGCAGTTCTTC.